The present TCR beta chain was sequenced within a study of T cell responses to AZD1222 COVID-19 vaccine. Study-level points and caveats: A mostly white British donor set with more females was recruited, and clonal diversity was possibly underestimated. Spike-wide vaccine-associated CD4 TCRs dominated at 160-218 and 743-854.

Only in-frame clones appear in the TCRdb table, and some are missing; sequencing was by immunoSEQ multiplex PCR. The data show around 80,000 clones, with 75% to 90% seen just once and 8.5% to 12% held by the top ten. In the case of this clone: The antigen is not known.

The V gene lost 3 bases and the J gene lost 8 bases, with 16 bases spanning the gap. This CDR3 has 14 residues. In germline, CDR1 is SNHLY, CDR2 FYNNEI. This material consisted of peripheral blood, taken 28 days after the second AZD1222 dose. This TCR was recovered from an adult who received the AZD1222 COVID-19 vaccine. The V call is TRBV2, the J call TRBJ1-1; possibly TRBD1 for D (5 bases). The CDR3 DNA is TGTGCCAGCAGTGATCCCCCCATACGGGGCGAAGCTTTCTTT. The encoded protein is CASSDPPIRGEAFF.